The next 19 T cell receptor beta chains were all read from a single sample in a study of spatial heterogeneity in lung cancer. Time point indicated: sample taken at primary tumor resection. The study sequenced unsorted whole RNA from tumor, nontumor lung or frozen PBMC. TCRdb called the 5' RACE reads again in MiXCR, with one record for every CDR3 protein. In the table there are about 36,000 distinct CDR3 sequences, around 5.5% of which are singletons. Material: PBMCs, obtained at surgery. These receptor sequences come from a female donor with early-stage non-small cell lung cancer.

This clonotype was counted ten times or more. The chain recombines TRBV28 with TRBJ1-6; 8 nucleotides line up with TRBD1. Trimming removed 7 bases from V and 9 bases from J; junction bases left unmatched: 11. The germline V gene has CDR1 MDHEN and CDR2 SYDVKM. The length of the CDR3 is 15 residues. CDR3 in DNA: TGTGCCAGCATTGTCCCTCCAGGGGGCACTTCACCCCTCCACTTT. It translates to CASIVPPGGTSPLHF.

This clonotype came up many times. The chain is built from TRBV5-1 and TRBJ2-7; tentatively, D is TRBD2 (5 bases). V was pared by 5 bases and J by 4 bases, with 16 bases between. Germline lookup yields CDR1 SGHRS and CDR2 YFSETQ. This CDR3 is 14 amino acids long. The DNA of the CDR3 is TGCGCCAGCAGTAGGAGCGGAAGAATTTACGAGCAGTACTTC. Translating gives CASSRSGRIYEQYF.

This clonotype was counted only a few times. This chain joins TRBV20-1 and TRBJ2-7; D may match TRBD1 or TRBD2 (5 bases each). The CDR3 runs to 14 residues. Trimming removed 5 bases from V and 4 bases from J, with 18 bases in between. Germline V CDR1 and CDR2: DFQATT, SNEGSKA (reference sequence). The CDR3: CSALTGTLKYEQYF. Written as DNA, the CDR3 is TGCAGTGCTCTCACCGGGACCTTAAAATACGAGCAGTACTTC.

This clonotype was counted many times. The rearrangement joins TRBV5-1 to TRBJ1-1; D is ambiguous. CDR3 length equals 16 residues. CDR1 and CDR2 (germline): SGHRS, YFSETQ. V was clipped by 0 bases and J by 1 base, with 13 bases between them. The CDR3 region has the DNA TGCGCCAGCAGCTTGGTGGCAGGAGTCGGGAACACTGAAGCTTTCTTT. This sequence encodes CASSLVAGVGNTEAFF.

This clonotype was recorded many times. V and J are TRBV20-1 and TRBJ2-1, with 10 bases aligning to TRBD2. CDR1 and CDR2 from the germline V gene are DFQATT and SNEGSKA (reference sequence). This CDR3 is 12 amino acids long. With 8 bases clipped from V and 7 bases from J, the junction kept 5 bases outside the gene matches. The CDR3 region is CSFPGLANEQFF. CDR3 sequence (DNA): TGCAGTTTCCCGGGACTAGCGAATGAGCAGTTCTTC.

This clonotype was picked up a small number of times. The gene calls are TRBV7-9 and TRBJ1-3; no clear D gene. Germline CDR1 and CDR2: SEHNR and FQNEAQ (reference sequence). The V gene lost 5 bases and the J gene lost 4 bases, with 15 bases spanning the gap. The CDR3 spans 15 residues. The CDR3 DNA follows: TGTGCCAGCAGCCCTCCAGGAAGGTTAGGAAACACCATATATTTT. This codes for CASSPPGRLGNTIYF.

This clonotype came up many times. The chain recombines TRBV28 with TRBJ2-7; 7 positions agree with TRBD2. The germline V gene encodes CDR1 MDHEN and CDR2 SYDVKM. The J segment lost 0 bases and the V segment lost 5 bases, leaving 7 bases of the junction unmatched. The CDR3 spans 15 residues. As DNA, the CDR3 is TGTGCCAGCAGTGGGGTGGGACTAAACTCCTACGAGCAGTACTTC. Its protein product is CASSGVGLNSYEQYF.

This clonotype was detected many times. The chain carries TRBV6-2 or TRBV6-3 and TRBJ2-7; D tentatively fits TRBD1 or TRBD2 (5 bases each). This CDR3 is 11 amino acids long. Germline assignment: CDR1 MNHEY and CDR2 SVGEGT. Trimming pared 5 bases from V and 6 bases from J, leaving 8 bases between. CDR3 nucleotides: TGTGCCAGCAGTACGAGGGGCGAGCAGTACTTC. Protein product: CASSTRGEQYF.

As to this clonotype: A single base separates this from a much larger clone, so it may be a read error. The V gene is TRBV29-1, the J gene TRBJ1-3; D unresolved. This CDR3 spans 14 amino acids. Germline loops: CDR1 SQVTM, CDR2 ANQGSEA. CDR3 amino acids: CGVADDHSGNTIYF. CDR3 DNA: TGCGGCGTTGCCGATGACCACTCTGGAAACACCATATATTTT.

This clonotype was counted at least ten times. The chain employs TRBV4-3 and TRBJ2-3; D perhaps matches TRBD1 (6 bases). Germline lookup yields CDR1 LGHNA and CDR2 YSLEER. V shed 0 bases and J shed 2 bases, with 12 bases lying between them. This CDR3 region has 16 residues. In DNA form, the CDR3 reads TGCGCCAGCAGCCAAGAAGGTCAGGGGCCCACAGATACGCAGTATTTT. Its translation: CASSQEGQGPTDTQYF.

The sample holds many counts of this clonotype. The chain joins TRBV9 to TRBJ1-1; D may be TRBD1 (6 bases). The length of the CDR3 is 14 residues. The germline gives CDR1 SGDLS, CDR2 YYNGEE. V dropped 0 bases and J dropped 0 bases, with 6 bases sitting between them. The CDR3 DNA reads TGTGCCAGCAGCGTAGGACAGGTGAACACTGAAGCTTTCTTT. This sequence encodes CASSVGQVNTEAFF. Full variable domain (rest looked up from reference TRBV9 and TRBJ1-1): DSGVTQTPKHLITATGQRVTLRCSPRSGDLSVYWYQQSLDQGLQFLIQYYNGEERAKGNILERFSAQQFPDLHSELNLSSLELGDSALYFCASSVGQVNTEAFFGQGTRLTVV.

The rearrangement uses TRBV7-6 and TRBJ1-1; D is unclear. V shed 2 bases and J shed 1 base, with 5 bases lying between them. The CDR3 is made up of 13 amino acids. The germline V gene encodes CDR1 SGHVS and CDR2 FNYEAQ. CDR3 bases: TGTGCCAGCAGCTTAAGCTGGAACACTGAAGCTTTCTTT. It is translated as CASSLSWNTEAFF. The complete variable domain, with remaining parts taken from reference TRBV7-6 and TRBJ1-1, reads GAGVSQSPRYKVTKRGQDVALRCDPISGHVSLYWYRQALGQGPEFLTYFNYEAQQDKSGLPNDRFSAERPEGSISTLTIQRTEQRDSAMYRCASSLSWNTEAFFGQGTRLTVV.

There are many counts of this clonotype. CDR3 coding DNA: TGTGCCAGCAGTTACGAGGGTCGAGGATTGGAAAAACTGTTTTTT. This sequence encodes CASSYEGRGLEKLFF. J is TRBJ1-4 and V is TRBV6-5; D call uncertain. The germline V gene encodes CDR1 MNHEY and CDR2 SVGAGI. This CDR3 contains 15 residues. The ends were cut back, 2 bases at V and 8 bases at J, with 15 bases in the middle.

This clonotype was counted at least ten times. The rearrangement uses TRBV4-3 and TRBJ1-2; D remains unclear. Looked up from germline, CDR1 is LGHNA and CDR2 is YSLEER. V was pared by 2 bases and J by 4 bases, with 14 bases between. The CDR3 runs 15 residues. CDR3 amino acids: CASSQSAPIGYGYTF. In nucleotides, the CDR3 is TGCGCCAGCAGCCAATCAGCCCCCATCGGCTATGGCTACACCTTC.

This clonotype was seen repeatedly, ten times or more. The CDR3 region is CASSPGPSGELFF. The CDR3 nucleotides are TGCGCCAGCAGCCCAGGTCCCTCCGGGGAGCTGTTTTTT. This chain links TRBV5-1 with TRBJ2-2, with D unresolved. The CDR3 is 13 amino acids. Trimming removed 4 bases from V and 6 bases from J, with 10 bases in between. The germline CDR1 and CDR2 sequences are SGHRS and YFSETQ.

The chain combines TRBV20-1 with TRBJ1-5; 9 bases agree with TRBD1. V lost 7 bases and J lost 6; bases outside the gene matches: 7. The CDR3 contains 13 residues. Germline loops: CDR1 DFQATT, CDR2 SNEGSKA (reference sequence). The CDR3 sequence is CSGVQGARQPQHF. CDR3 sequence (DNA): TGCAGTGGGGTACAGGGGGCTCGTCAGCCCCAGCATTTT.

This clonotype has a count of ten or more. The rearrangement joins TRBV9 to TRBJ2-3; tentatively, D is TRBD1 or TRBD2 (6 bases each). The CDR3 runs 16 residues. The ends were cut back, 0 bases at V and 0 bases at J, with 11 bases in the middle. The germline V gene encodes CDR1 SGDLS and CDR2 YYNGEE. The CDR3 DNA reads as TGTGCCAGCAGCGTAGTAGGGGGGTCTAGCACAGATACGCAGTATTTT. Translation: CASSVVGGSSTDTQYF.

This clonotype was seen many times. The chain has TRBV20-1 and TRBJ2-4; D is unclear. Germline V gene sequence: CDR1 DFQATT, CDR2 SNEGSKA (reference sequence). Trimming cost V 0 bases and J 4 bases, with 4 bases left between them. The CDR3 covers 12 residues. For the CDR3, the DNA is TGCAGTGCTAGAGAGGGTAAAAACATTCAGTACTTC. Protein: CSAREGKNIQYF.

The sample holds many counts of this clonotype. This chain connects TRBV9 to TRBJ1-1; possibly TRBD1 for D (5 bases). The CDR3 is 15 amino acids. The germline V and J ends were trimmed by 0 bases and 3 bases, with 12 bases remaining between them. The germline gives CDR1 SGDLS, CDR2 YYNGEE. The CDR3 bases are TGTGCCAGCAGCGTAGATGCTAGGGACCACACTGAAGCTTTCTTT. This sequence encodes CASSVDARDHTEAFF.